A single sample is the source of the 21 T cell receptor beta chains below, sequenced in a study of CD8 T cells in ankylosing spondylitis (dated by TCRdb to the late 2010s). For these TCRs, the target antigens are not known. To prepare the library, 5' RACE was applied. The instrument given in TCRdb is Illumina HiSeq 2500. The public reads were reanalyzed by TCRdb: fastp trimming at Q25, MiXCR alignment, in-frame beta chains only. Each CDR3 protein appears once, grouped with its most common genes and DNA. Across this sample there are roughly 470,000 distinct CDR3 sequences, with 25% to 30% seen only once. 0.89% of the sample belongs to the ten largest clones. General conclusions and limits of the study: A TCR beta motif made up of several highly homologous amino acid variants appeared to be characteristic of blood from ankylosing spondylitis patients.

The material sequenced was blood, either unsorted or a sorted T cell fraction (not recorded which). The receptors here all came from a male donor with ankylosing spondylitis.

The chain combines TRBV12-3 or TRBV12-4 with TRBJ1-5; D is unresolved. Deletions cut 1 base from V and 7 bases from J, with 11 bases between. The CDR3 extends over 14 amino acids. DNA for the CDR3: TGTGCCAGCAGTTTAGGGAGCTTGGGGCAGCCCCAGCATTTT. As protein: CASSLGSLGQPQHF.

This clonotype has only a few counts. The J gene is TRBJ1-1, the V gene TRBV29-1, with D possibly TRBD1 on 5 matching bases. The V end lost 8 bases, the J end lost 5 bases, and 15 bases lay between the germline ends. This CDR3 has 12 amino acids. The germline gives CDR1 SQVTM, CDR2 ANQGSEA. The CDR3 here is CSSTLGVTEAFF. As DNA, the CDR3 is TGCAGCTCGACCCTGGGGGTGACTGAAGCTTTCTTT.

This clonotype was picked up a small number of times. The gene calls are TRBV14 and TRBJ2-7, with unresolved D. CDR1 and CDR2 (germline): SGHDN, FVKESK. V was clipped by 6 bases and J by 2 bases, with 11 bases between them. This CDR3 comprises 13 residues. The CDR3 loop reads CASRIFVTYEQYV. CDR3 in DNA: TGTGCCAGCAGAATTTTCGTTACCTACGAGCAGTACGTC.

J is TRBJ1-3 and V is TRBV11-2; a possible D gene is TRBD1 (5 bases). The CDR3 extends over 16 amino acids. Germline V lookup: CDR1 SGHAT, CDR2 FQNNGV. Trimming cost V 6 bases and J 0 bases, with 15 bases left between them. The CDR3 reads CASRPPGPSSGNTIYF. DNA for the CDR3: TGTGCCAGCAGACCCCCGGGGCCGAGCTCTGGAAACACCATATATTTT.

The chain has TRBV5-1 and TRBJ1-1, with no clear D. The ends were cut back, 4 bases at V and 5 bases at J, with 12 bases in the middle. CDR1 and CDR2 (germline): SGHRS, YFSETQ. The CDR3 is 13 residues long. The CDR3 nucleotides are TGCGCCAGCAGCCCCAGTCAAGGAACTGAAGCTTTCTTT. Its translation: CASSPSQGTEAFF.

The chain has TRBV11-2 and TRBJ1-1, with D unresolved. V dropped 7 bases and J dropped 2 bases, with 20 bases sitting between them. There are 16 residues in the CDR3. CDR1 is SGHAT and CDR2 is FQNNGV in the germline V gene. As DNA, the CDR3 is TGTGCCAGCACAGATACGGGGAATTCTCTAAACACTGAAGCTTTCTTT. Encoded protein: CASTDTGNSLNTEAFF.

For the CDR3, the DNA is TGTGCCAGCAGACCTCACACGGGTATCCACTACAATGAGCAGTTCTTC. Translating gives CASRPHTGIHYNEQFF. The chain couples TRBV12-3 or TRBV12-4 to TRBJ2-1; D not certain. CDR3 length: 16 amino acids. V dropped 6 bases and J dropped 3 bases, with 18 bases sitting between them.

This clonotype was seen many times. The gene calls are TRBV14 and TRBJ1-1, with a weak D call TRBD1 (6 bases). The CDR3 sequence is 16 residues long. The germline V gene has CDR1 SGHDN and CDR2 FVKESK. V was clipped by 0 bases and J by 2 bases, with 13 bases between them. The CDR3 sequence: CASSQEEGGTNTEAFF. CDR3 sequence (DNA): TGTGCCAGCAGCCAAGAAGAAGGGGGGACTAACACTGAAGCTTTCTTT.

The chain uses TRBV6-1 and TRBJ1-5; TRBD1 might be the D (6 bases). The CDR3 has 16 residues. Looked up from germline, CDR1 is MNHNS and CDR2 is SASEGT. V shed 5 bases and J shed 0 bases, with 14 bases lying between them. The CDR3 bases are TGTGCCAGCAGTCCAGGGGACCCAAGTAGCAATCAGCCCCAGCATTTT. Its translation is CASSPGDPSSNQPQHF.

This clonotype was observed once. J is TRBJ1-1 and V is TRBV20-1; tentative D call: TRBD1 (5 bases). There are 13 residues in the CDR3. CDR1 DFQATT and CDR2 SNEGSKA come from the germline V gene (reference sequence). The ends were cut back, 0 bases at V and 10 bases at J, with 15 bases in the middle. CDR3 coding DNA: TGCAGTGCTAGAGATAAAGTCCGGGACCCAGCTTTCTTT. Translating gives CSARDKVRDPAFF.

This clonotype has a single count. The gene calls are TRBV5-1 and TRBJ1-2; perhaps TRBD1 as D (5 bases). The CDR3 extends over 14 amino acids. Germline lookup yields CDR1 SGHRS and CDR2 YFSETQ. Trimming removed 2 bases from V and 2 bases from J, with 10 bases in between. DNA for the CDR3: TGCGCCAGCAGCTTTGGGGGTGAGAACTATGGCTACACCTTC. Residues: CASSFGGENYGYTF. The full variable domain, in which reference TRBV5-1 and TRBJ1-2 provide the parts outside the CDR3, is KAGVTQTPRYLIKTRGQQVTLSCSPISGHRSVSWYQQTPGQGLQFLFEYFSETQRNKGNFPGRFSGRQFSNSRSEMNVSTLELGDSALYLCASSFGGENYGYTFGSGTRLTVV.

This clonotype was observed a few times. The chain uses TRBV20-1 and TRBJ2-2; 8 positions match TRBD2. CDR3 length: 15 amino acids. V was clipped by 3 bases and J by 7 bases; unmatched bases: 10. Germline CDR1 DFQATT, CDR2 SNEGSKA (reference sequence). CDR3 nucleotide sequence: TGCAGTGCTAGTGAGCGGGAGAGCTGGTTCGGGGAGCTGTTTTTT. Encoded protein: CSASERESWFGELFF.

The chain recombines TRBV20-1 with TRBJ2-2, with 8 bases lining up with TRBD2. V lost 3 bases and J lost 6; bases outside the gene matches: 6. The CDR3 runs to 14 residues. From germline, CDR1 is DFQATT and CDR2 SNEGSKA (reference sequence). The CDR3 sequence: CSASFREGPGELFF. DNA of the CDR3: TGCAGTGCTAGTTTCCGGGAGGGCCCCGGGGAGCTGTTTTTT.

The chain combines TRBV7-6 with TRBJ2-1, with 9 positions matching TRBD2. Trimming cost V 5 bases and J 7 bases; bases outside gene matches: 18. The CDR3 loop spans 18 amino acids. Germline V lookup: CDR1 SGHVS, CDR2 FNYEAQ. In DNA form, the CDR3 reads TGTGCCAGCAGCAGGGGGGTAGCGGGAGCTACCTCTCGGAATGAGCAGTTCTTC. Amino acid sequence: CASSRGVAGATSRNEQFF.

This clonotype appeared many times. The chain couples TRBV24-1 to TRBJ2-5, with 8 bases aligning to TRBD1. This CDR3 comprises 14 residues. Germline-derived CDR1 and CDR2 are KGHDR and SFDVKD. Trimming took 3 bases from V and 3 from J; bases not matched to a gene: 2. The DNA of the CDR3 is TGTGCCACCAGTGATGACAGGGGCGAAGAGACCCAGTACTTC. This translates into CATSDDRGEETQYF.

The V and J genes are TRBV27 and TRBJ1-5, with D tentatively TRBD1 (5 bases). Germline CDR1 is MNHEY and CDR2 is SMNVEV (reference sequence). This CDR3 region has 16 residues. V was cut by 6 bases and J by 4 bases, with 19 bases left in between. Here the CDR3 reads CASSSTPSGQNQPQHF. CDR3 DNA: TGTGCCAGCAGCTCAACCCCCTCGGGGCAGAATCAGCCCCAGCATTTT.

This clonotype came up many times. The chain is built from TRBV20-1 and TRBJ2-2; tentative D call: TRBD2 (5 bases). The ends were cut back, 1 base at V and 3 bases at J, with 12 bases in the middle. The CDR3 is 15 residues long. Germline V gene sequence: CDR1 DFQATT, CDR2 SNEGSKA (reference sequence). The CDR3 region is CSARVSSGDTGELFF. The CDR3 DNA reads TGCAGTGCTAGAGTATCAAGCGGTGACACCGGGGAGCTGTTTTTT.

This clonotype was counted a few times. The chain employs TRBV12-3 or TRBV12-4 and TRBJ1-2; maybe TRBD1 (6 bases). CDR3 length: 15 amino acids. V gave up 7 bases and J gave up 8 bases, with 23 bases separating them. The CDR3 reads CASKRLQGPARGYTF. In nucleotides, the CDR3 is TGTGCCAGCAAGAGGTTACAGGGTCCCGCTAGAGGCTACACCTTC.

This clonotype appeared a few times. This CDR3 is CASSLAGPKNTEAFF. CDR3 sequence (DNA): TGTGCCAGCAGCTTAGCCGGGCCCAAGAACACTGAAGCTTTCTTT. J is TRBJ1-1 and V is TRBV7-9; D remains ambiguous. Germline lookup yields CDR1 SEHNR and CDR2 FQNEAQ (reference sequence). CDR3 length: 15 amino acids. Between the trimmed V and J ends, which lost 0 bases and 1 base, there was a span of 9 bases.

There are a few counts of this clonotype. This chain joins TRBV21-1 and TRBJ2-7. TRBV21-1 is noted as a pseudogene. The CDR3 sequence is 14 residues long. This CDR3 is CASSARGQTYEQYV. The DNA for the CDR3 is TGTGCCAGCAGCGCCCGTGGGCAGACCTACGAGCAGTACGTC.

This clonotype was observed many times. This chain joins TRBV4-2 and TRBJ1-4; 10 nucleotides agree with TRBD1. V shed 3 bases and J 5 bases; nucleotides not matched to a gene: 3. Germline assignment: CDR1 LGHNA and CDR2 YNFKEQ. This CDR3 has 15 residues. The CDR3 spells CASSQLDRGNEKLFF. CDR3 sequence (DNA): TGTGCCAGCAGCCAGCTGGACAGGGGGAATGAAAAACTGTTTTTT.